This entry concerns a single T cell receptor beta chain. Its antigen remains unknown. The sample belongs to a study of cytomegalovirus exposure and HLA in healthy donors. General observations from the study: By a later analysis, the bulk of CMV-associated TCR beta chains appeared HLA-restricted.

The PCR made use of 60 Vbeta and 13 Jbeta primers. Assay: immunoSEQ multiplex PCR; the TCRdb copy retains only in-frame clones and omits some. The profile covers 55,000 to 80,000 clones, with roughly four fifths appearing a single time and 22% taken by the ten largest. Trimming at V came to 3 bases and at J to 5 bases, leaving 6 bases not matched to a gene. CDR1 and CDR2 from the germline V gene are SGHVS and FQNEAQ. CDR3 length equals 14 residues. This sequence joins TRBV7-8 and TRBJ1-1; 7 nucleotides agree with TRBD1. Sequenced: PBMCs. This TCR came from a woman in her thirties in good health and CMV-seropositive. CDR3 in DNA: TGTGCCAGCAGCTTTCTGACAGGGCGAACTGAAGCTTTCTTT. Amino acid sequence: CASSFLTGRTEAFF.